The rows below give T cell receptor beta chains drawn from one sample of a study of shared clonotypes between healthy human individuals. Generated by immunoSEQ multiplex PCR, the TCRdb table keeps only in-frame clones and is missing some. Of approximately 460,000 clones listed, approximately 80% are singletons. The sample consisted of PBMCs. The origin of the receptors is a woman aged 40 to 50 in good health. Some clones in this sample may be carry-over from other donors' samples. Each CDR3 is given with its conserved first and last residue. A D gene is named only where the DNA matches it firmly. Where a row states a size, it is once, few, many or the class of an expanded clone; other rows omit it.

TRBJ2-7	TRBD2	-	TRBV10-1	TGCGCCAAAACTAGCGGGAGGTACGAGCAGTACTTC	CAKTSGRYEQYF
TRBJ1-2	-	-	TRBV4-3	TGCGCCAGCAGCCAAGTCCCTCTGGACAGAGTCTATGGCTACACCTTC	CASSQVPLDRVYGYTF
TRBJ2-1	-	few	TRBV6-5	TGTGCCAGCAGCCAGAGGGGTTATTACAATGAGCAGTTCTTC	CASSQRGYYNEQFF
TRBJ1-1	TRBD1	-	TRBV19	TGTGCCAGTAGTCCTGGGACAGGACAAGGGGGCTATTTTAACACTGAAGCTTTCTTT	CASSPGTGQGGYFNTEAFF
TRBJ2-5	-	-	TRBV5-1	TGCGCCAGCAGCAAGACTAGCCAAGAGACCCAGTACTTC	CASSKTSQETQYF
TRBJ1-2	TRBD1	few	TRBV2	TGTGCCAGCAGTGAGGTGAGGGGGCCCGGTCGGGACACCTTC	CASSEVRGPGRDTF
TRBJ2-5	TRBD2	few	TRBV7-6	TGTGCCAGCAGCGGGTCGGCGGGAGTAGAGACCCAGTACTTC	CASSGSAGVETQYF
TRBJ2-1	TRBD2	-	TRBV6-6	TGTGCCAGCAGTCGGGGACTAGCGGGAGTGGAGGAGCAGTTCTTC	CASSRGLAGVEEQFF
TRBJ2-1	TRBD2	-	TRBV30	TGTGCCTGGAGGGGGCGACTAGCGGGAGGGCCAGACAATGAGCAGTTCTTC	CAWRGRLAGGPDNEQFF
TRBJ1-2	-	-	TRBV10-1	TGCGCCACCGAGCCCGGAGACCGCACCTATGGCTACACCTTC	CATEPGDRTYGYTF
TRBJ2-7	-	-	TRBV5-1	TGCGCCAGCAGCAAAGGACAGACTTCCTACGAGCAGTACTTC	CASSKGQTSYEQYF
TRBJ2-1	-	many	TRBV9	TGTGCCAGCAGCGTAGTTAGCGGCACCTACAATGAGCAGTTCTTC	CASSVVSGTYNEQFF
TRBJ1-1	-	-	TRBV19	TGTGCCAGTAGTATTACCACCCCCCCTGAAGCTTTCTTT	CASSITTPPEAFF
TRBJ2-7	-	-	TRBV6-1	TGTGCCAGCAGTGAGGGCCGGATCCTGGACGAGCAGTACTTC	CASSEGRILDEQYF
TRBJ2-7	-	-	TRBV7-2	TGTGCCAGCAGCTTACGTGGGGGATCCTACGAGCAGTACTTC	CASSLRGGSYEQYF
TRBJ2-5	-	-	TRBV7-3	TGTGCCAGCAGCTTGGGGCTAGCGAATAAAGAGACCCAGTACTTC	CASSLGLANKETQYF
TRBJ2-7	-	many	TRBV5-4	TGTGCCAGCAGCTTGGGTAGCAGGGAGTACGAGCAGTACTTC	CASSLGSREYEQYF
TRBJ2-2	TRBD2	-	TRBV5-1	TGCGCCAGCAGCTTGGGGAGGCTAGCGGGAGAGAGTACCGGGGAGCTGTTTTTT	CASSLGRLAGESTGELFF
TRBJ2-3	-	-	TRBV7-9	TGTGCCAGCAGCCCTAGGGGTTCCTTGTGGGGTACGCAGTATTTT	CASSPRGSLWGTQYF
TRBJ1-2	-	-	TRBV4-2	TGTGCCAGCAGCCAACAGGACAGTTTCGACTATGGCTACACCTTC	CASSQQDSFDYGYTF
TRBJ2-7	-	-	TRBV10-3	TGTGCCATCAGTTCATCGGGACTTCTTCCCTACGAGCAGTACTTC	CAISSSGLLPYEQYF
TRBJ2-3	TRBD2	-	TRBV7-2	TGTGCCAGCAGCTTAGCGGGTGGGACTAACACAGATACGCAGTATTTT	CASSLAGGTNTDTQYF
TRBJ2-2	TRBD2	-	TRBV2	TGTGCCAGCAGTCCCCTGGGACTAGCGGGAGGAACCGGGGAGCTGTTTTTT	CASSPLGLAGGTGELFF
TRBJ2-1	-	-	TRBV7-9	TGTGCCAGCAGGCGTACCCAGGGATACAATGAGCAGTTCTTC	CASRRTQGYNEQFF
TRBJ2-1	TRBD2	-	TRBV29-1	TGCAGCGCTTCGAAAGCCGGGACTAGCGGGACTAATGAGCAGTTCTTC	CSASKAGTSGTNEQFF
TRBJ2-1	-	few	TRBV4-3	TGCGCCAGCAGCCAAGGTCAGCATACTAATGAGCAGTTCTTC	CASSQGQHTNEQFF
TRBJ2-7	TRBD1	-	TRBV4-1	TGCGCCAGCAGACGCAACGACAGGGACCCCTCCTACGAGCAGTACTTC	CASRRNDRDPSYEQYF
TRBJ2-1	-	-	TRBV19	TGTGCCAGTAAAGCCCCGGCGGAACGACACAATGAGCAGTTCTTC	CASKAPAERHNEQFF
TRBJ2-2	-	-	TRBV2	TGTGCCAGCAGTGAATTGGTCTCCGGGGAGCTGTTTTTT	CASSELVSGELFF